Below, one TCR beta chain is given with its context. This clone was observed a handful of times. Its binding antigen is unknown. Base quality data are lacking; no much larger clone is found one base away. This sample is drawn from a study of shared clonotypes between healthy human individuals (dated by TCRdb to about 2020). Background on the whole study: A few men and a couple of women, aged 18 to 49 years, made up the cohort. For each donor, three plates each were used for CD4 naive and CD4 memory, two plates were used for CD8 naive, and one plate was used for CD8 memory. To estimate repertoire size and how much clonotypes are shared between individuals, the study performed deep sequencing of blood TCR repertoires from 4 to 6 healthy adults. Different laboratories and diverse techniques were used to prepare libraries and sequence TCR repertoires, to increase sequencing depth and limit assay-specific biases. Each donor's leukapheresis produced roughly between roughly 0.85 and 9.5 billion PBMCs. General conclusions and limits of the study: Roughly 5% of naive CD4, 3.5% of naive CD8, 2% to 2.5% of memory CD4, and about 0.4% of memory CD8 clonotypes were shared across four donors. Compared with non-shared clonotypes, clonotypes shared by all four sorted-subset donors had higher generation probabilities. Sampling was restricted to blood, and TCR repertoires in tissue are likely to differ from TCR repertoires in blood. Pairwise subsampling led to the expectation that sequencing depth would affect the degree of clonotype sharing among donors. Naive subsets generally had larger estimated clonotype richness than memory subsets did. The small number of donors limited the genetic and exposure-history diversity represented. Incomplete sequencing was indicated by rarefaction of sorted-subset datasets, despite the large sequencing depth.

Donors were healthy HIV-negative adults with no recently reported acute infections or vaccinations. All donors were Caucasian adults living in Nashville, Tennessee, USA. CD4+ T cells were enriched by magnetic negative selection; naive cells were then positively selected on CD45RA, and the negative fraction formed the memory subset. Blood was collected by leukapheresis, and PBMCs were isolated by Ficoll-Histopaque density gradient centrifugation and then cryopreserved in liquid nitrogen vapor phase. Analytical flow cytometry was used to check the purity and quantity of each magnetically sorted T cell population. From each sorted fraction, genomic DNA was isolated and quantified by UV absorbance on a Nanodrop 2000c. Reading from cysteine to phenylalanine, the CDR3 counts 15 amino acids. CDR3 DNA is the only sequence kept; it has 45 bases, read in frame from the first base. The V end loses 2 bases and the J end loses 4 bases, and a stretch of 14 bases separates them.

Using the deep immunoSEQ assay, multiplex PCR amplified TCR CDR3 regions from genomic DNA. For each cell subset, the extracted genomic DNA was distributed evenly across all wells of several immunoSEQ 96-well plates, and each plate served as one replicate. Each replicate PCR for sorted subsets received around 0.2 ug genomic DNA, equal to about 30,000 T cell genomes. Purified libraries were measured with a Qubit 3.0 fluorometer, size-checked on a Bioanalyzer 2100, and measured again with the KAPA Library Quantification kit. Every immunoSEQ 96-well plate was sequenced on a separate single-read 150-cycle Illumina NextSeq 550 flow cell. As for how the authors treated the data: Because the immunoSEQ output included only junctional sequences and no quality scores, the filtering could not be the same as the filtering used for full-length reads. To assign V/J genes and CDR3, sequences were annotated using PyIR, a Python wrapper for IgBLAST v1.9, with IMGT germline references. Reads with weak V/J assignments (E-value above 1e-6), missing CDR3, stop codons, out-of-frame junctions, or ambiguous translated residues were removed. V3J clonotypes were defined as sequences sharing an identical inferred V gene, J gene, and CDR3 amino acid sequence. The percentage overlap between two repertoires was calculated by dividing the number of shared unique clonotypes by the size of the smaller repertoire. RTK rarefaction, the Chao1 estimator, and Recon v2.1 estimates of unobserved clonotypes were used to assess repertoire richness. For all TCRbeta clonotypes obtained by the gDNA method from several donors, generation probabilities were computed with OLGA. In TCRdb, the immuneACCESS table is reduced to in-frame sequences with V and J assigned. These tables do not hold every clone; where another copy was compared, an unresolved V gene accounts for under half, and the others remain unexplained. V and J calls and clone size are as listed in that table; D and trimming were resolved from the DNA. The sample includes about 1.1 million clones, with around 82% observed a single time. In total, the top ten clones hold around 0.47% of the sample.

Rearrangement joined TRBV23-1 to TRBJ1-1; a tentative D call is TRBD1 (5 bases match). TRBV23-1 is recorded as an ORF, its role being uncertain. The sequence came from a man aged 18 to 30 in good health. Some clones in this sample may be carry-over from other donors' samples. The source material was memory CD4+ T cells from PBMCs. The cell subset or site label, read with the paper, signifies: CD45RA-negative fraction. The nucleotide sequence is given as TGCGCCAGCAGTCAAGCCCACAGGTTATTCACTGAAGCTTTCTTT. This codes for CASSQAHRLFTEAFF.